The 2 T cell receptor beta chains listed next were all sequenced from one sample in a study of response to subunit inactivated influenza vaccine. TCRdb redid the calling of the RT-PCR reads with MiXCR, one entry per CDR3 protein. The sample has roughly 630,000 distinct CDR3 sequences, 14% seen once; the top ten hold 7.6%. The material sequenced was PBMCs from blood, taken around 15 days before vaccination. These receptors were collected from a man aged 45-60 years who received an inactivated influenza vaccine.

The V gene is TRBV6-5, the J gene TRBJ2-5, with TRBD2 identical over 8 bases. J lost 7 bases, V lost 2 bases, and 9 bases had no gene match. The CDR3 spans 15 residues. From germline, CDR1 is MNHEY and CDR2 SVGAGI. CDR3 nucleotide sequence: TGTGCCAGCAGTTACGCGCAGGGTGCGGGGGGGACCCAGTACTTC. Its protein is CASSYAQGAGGTQYF.

This clonotype was counted many times. The V call is TRBV5-6, the J call TRBJ1-5, with D possibly being TRBD1 (5 bases). Trimming left V 3 bases short and J 2 bases short, with 12 bases between. This CDR3 is 15 amino acids long. Germline values: CDR1 SGHDT, CDR2 YYEEEE. The chain's CDR3 is CASSSQGGGNQPQHF. As DNA, the CDR3 is TGTGCCAGCAGCTCCCAGGGAGGCGGCAATCAGCCCCAGCATTTT. Full variable domain (rest looked up from reference TRBV5-6 and TRBJ1-5): DAGVTQSPTHLIKTRGQQVTLRCSPKSGHDTVSWYQQALGQGPQFIFQYYEEEERQRGNFPDRFSGHQFPNYSSELNVNALLLGDSALYLCASSSQGGGNQPQHFGDGTRLSIL.